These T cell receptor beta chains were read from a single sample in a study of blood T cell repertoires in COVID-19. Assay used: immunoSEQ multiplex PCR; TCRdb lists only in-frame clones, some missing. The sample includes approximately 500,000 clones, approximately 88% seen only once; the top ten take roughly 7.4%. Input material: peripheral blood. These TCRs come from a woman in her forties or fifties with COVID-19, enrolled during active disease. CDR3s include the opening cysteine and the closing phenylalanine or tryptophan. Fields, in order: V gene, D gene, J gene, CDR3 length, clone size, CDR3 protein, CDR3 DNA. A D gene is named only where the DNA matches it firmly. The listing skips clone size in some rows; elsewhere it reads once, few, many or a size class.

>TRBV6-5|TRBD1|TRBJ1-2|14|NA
CATIRGTGRYGYTF
TGTGCCACCATCCGCGGGACAGGGCGCTATGGCTACACCTTC
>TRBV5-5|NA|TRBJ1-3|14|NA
CASSFSEAIRTIYF
TGTGCCAGCAGCTTTAGTGAGGCCATTAGGACCATATATTTT
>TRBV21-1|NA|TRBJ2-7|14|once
CASRGPGQPYEQYF
TGTGCCAGCCGGGGGCCGGGACAGCCCTACGAGCAGTACTTC
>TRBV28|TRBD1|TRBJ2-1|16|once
CASSSQGTGVVDEQFF
TGTGCCAGCAGTTCTCAAGGGACAGGGGTAGTCGATGAGCAGTTCTTC
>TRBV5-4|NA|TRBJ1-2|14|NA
CASSLGTETYGYTF
TGTGCCAGCAGCTTGGGAACAGAAACCTATGGCTACACCTTC
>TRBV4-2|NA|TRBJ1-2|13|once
CASSRSGNYGYTF
TGTGCCAGCAGCCGGAGCGGAAACTATGGCTACACCTTC
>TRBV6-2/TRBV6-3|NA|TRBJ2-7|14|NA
CASSYGPTEDEQYF
TGTGCCAGCAGTTACGGGCCGACCGAAGACGAGCAGTACTTC
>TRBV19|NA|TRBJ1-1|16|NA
CASSIGFQGMNTEAFF
TGTGCCAGTAGTATAGGATTTCAGGGGATGAACACTGAAGCTTTCTTT
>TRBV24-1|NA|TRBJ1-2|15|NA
CATSDTQQANYGYTF
TGTGCCACCAGTGACACACAGCAGGCTAACTATGGCTACACCTTC
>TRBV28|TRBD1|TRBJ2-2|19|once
CASSPHAQGTGGGTGELFF
TGTGCCAGCAGCCCACACGCCCAAGGGACAGGGGGCGGCACCGGGGAGCTGTTTTTT
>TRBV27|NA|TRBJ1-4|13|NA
CASSPPSYEKLFF
TGTGCCAGCAGCCCCCCGTCCTATGAAAAACTGTTTTTT